Below are 24 T cell receptor beta chains sequenced from a single sample in a study of T cells after yellow fever vaccination. From the 5' RACE reads, TCRdb called clonotypes with MiXCR, one entry per CDR3 protein. Of about 45,000 distinct CDR3 sequences in the sample, approximately 6.3% were seen once. The sample here was PBMCs, either bulk or a sorted T-cell subset (CD4+, CD8+, memory, or dextramer-sorted; not recorded which), taken 45 days after the yellow fever booster vaccination. The receptors were gathered from a man aged 25-40 years who received the YFV17D yellow fever vaccine.

This clonotype was recorded many times. The CDR3, as DNA: TGTGCCAGCTTCTCAGGGTCCTACGAGCAGTACTTC. It is translated as CASFSGSYEQYF. The V and J genes are TRBV6-5 and TRBJ2-7; tentatively, D is TRBD1 (5 bases). V was clipped by 8 bases and J by 1 base, with 9 bases between them. This CDR3 spans 12 amino acids. Germline V gene sequence: CDR1 MNHEY, CDR2 SVGAGI.

There are many counts of this clonotype. The chain employs TRBV5-1 and TRBJ2-1; TRBD1 might be the D (6 bases). The CDR3 sequence is 12 residues long. Germline CDR1 reads SGHRS; CDR2 reads YFSETQ. V lost 1 base, J lost 10 bases, and 9 bases lay in between. The CDR3 nucleotides read TGCGCCAGCAGCTTGCAGGGGCAGGAGCAGTTCTTC. Translation gives CASSLQGQEQFF. Supplemented by reference TRBV5-1 and TRBJ2-1, the full variable domain reads KAGVTQTPRYLIKTRGQQVTLSCSPISGHRSVSWYQQTPGQGLQFLFEYFSETQRNKGNFPGRFSGRQFSNSRSEMNVSTLELGDSALYLCASSLQGQEQFFGPGTRLTVL.

This clonotype is classed as medium-sized. V and J are TRBV20-1 and TRBJ1-2; TRBD1 is a possible D gene (6 bases). CDR3 length: 14 residues. Trimming left V 6 bases short and J 7 bases short, with 21 bases between. The germline V gene has CDR1 DFQATT and CDR2 SNEGSKA (reference sequence). CDR3 coding DNA: TGCAGTGCCCGTCGGGGGGACAAAGAAATTGGCTACACCTTC. Translated: CSARRGDKEIGYTF.

This clonotype was detected ten times or more. CDR3 nucleotides: TGTGCCAGCAGTACCATACGCGGCACTACCTACGAGCAGTACTTC. Translating it yields CASSTIRGTTYEQYF. The V gene is TRBV25-1, the J gene TRBJ2-7; the D is unclear. The CDR3 is 15 amino acids. Trimming took off 5 bases at V and 2 bases at J, with 16 bases between the two ends. CDR1 and CDR2 (germline): MGHDK, SYGVNS.

With respect to this clonotype: At one end, the junction sequence differs from germline, possibly due to a read error. The genes are TRBV6-1 and TRBJ2-2, with D perhaps TRBD1 (5 bases). The germline V gene encodes CDR1 MNHNS and CDR2 SASEGT. The CDR3 contains 16 residues. The CDR3 loop reads CDSSPPRRTNTGELFF. As DNA, the CDR3 is TGTGACAGCAGCCCCCCCCGCAGGACAAACACCGGGGAGCTGTTTTTT.

This clonotype showed up just a few times. The CDR3 DNA sequence: TGTGCCAGCAGTAATAGCGGCAGCTCCTACAATGAGCAGTTCTTC. This sequence encodes CASSNSGSSYNEQFF. The V and J genes are TRBV12-3 or TRBV12-4 and TRBJ2-1, with D possibly being TRBD2 (6 bases). The CDR3 is 15 residues long. V lost 5 bases, J lost 0 bases, and 11 bases lay in between.

The CDR3 loop is CASSLVTGAEAFF. In DNA, the CDR3 is TGTGCCAGCAGCTTAGTTACGGGGGCTGAAGCTTTCTTT. The chain is built from TRBV11-2 and TRBJ1-1; TRBD1 is a possible D gene (5 bases). Germline V gene sequence: CDR1 SGHAT, CDR2 FQNNGV. V lost 1 base, J lost 6 bases, and 9 bases lay in between. This CDR3 contains 13 residues.

There are many counts of this clonotype. The chain employs TRBV7-8 and TRBJ1-1, with D possibly matching TRBD1 (6 bases). The CDR3 spans 15 residues. V was shortened by 3 bases and J by 5 bases, with 16 bases between the two germline ends. Germline assignment: CDR1 SGHVS and CDR2 FQNEAQ. The CDR3 nucleotides read TGTGCCAGCAGCTTTTATGGGGGCGGGGGGACTGAAGCTTTCTTT. Translating gives CASSFYGGGGTEAFF.

This rearrangement joins TRBV29-1 to TRBJ2-7; D is undetermined. Germline CDR1 SQVTM, CDR2 ANQGSEA. The CDR3 is 13 residues long. V was pared by 5 bases and J by 0 bases, with 11 bases between. The CDR3 spells CSVLSPISYEQYF. DNA of the CDR3: TGCAGCGTTCTATCACCGATCTCCTACGAGCAGTACTTC.

The genes are TRBV14 and TRBJ2-5, with 8 bases matching TRBD1. This CDR3 is 14 amino acids long. CDR1 SGHDN and CDR2 FVKESK come from the germline V gene. J lost 5 bases, V lost 4 bases, and 6 bases had no gene match. Here the CDR3 DNA reads TGTGCCAGCAGCCGCCGGACAGGGACGGAGACCCAGTACTTC. As protein: CASSRRTGTETQYF.

This clonotype was counted a few times. The CDR3 sequence: CASSPPIGVAYNEQFF. Written as DNA, the CDR3 is TGTGCCAGCTCACCACCGATAGGAGTAGCCTACAATGAGCAGTTCTTC. The J gene is TRBJ2-1, the V gene TRBV18; D not certain. V lost 0 bases, J lost 2 bases, and 11 bases lay in between. Germline-derived CDR1 and CDR2 are KGHSH and LQKENI. This CDR3 is 16 amino acids long.

This clonotype was recorded at least ten times. The J gene is TRBJ2-7, the V gene TRBV28; D remains ambiguous. Trimming pared 3 bases from V and 3 bases from J, leaving 9 bases between. Germline CDR1 and CDR2: MDHEN and SYDVKM. The length of the CDR3 is 13 residues. The CDR3 DNA is TGTGCCAGCAGTTTGTCTCTTGGCTACGAGCAGTACTTC. Protein sequence: CASSLSLGYEQYF.

The CDR3 DNA is TGCAGTGCAAGGACTAGCGGGAGCTTACGGTCCTACGAGCAGTACTTC. Translated: CSARTSGSLRSYEQYF. V and J are TRBV20-1 and TRBJ2-7; 13 positions agree with TRBD2. J gave up 1 base and V 6 bases, and 9 bases lay outside the gene matches. CDR3 length: 16 residues. Germline CDR1 DFQATT, CDR2 SNEGSKA (reference sequence).

The chain is built from TRBV7-6 and TRBJ1-1, with D possibly being TRBD1 (5 bases). The CDR3 runs 15 residues. Trimming left V 5 bases short and J 5 bases short, with 18 bases between. Per the germline V gene, CDR1 is SGHVS and CDR2 is FNYEAQ. The chain's CDR3 is CASSKERTGLTEAFF. CDR3 sequence (DNA): TGTGCCAGCAGCAAAGAACGGACGGGGCTTACTGAAGCTTTCTTT.

This clonotype was seen many times. The V call is TRBV20-1, the J call TRBJ2-7, with TRBD1 as a possible D gene (6 bases). V was trimmed by 3 bases and J by 0 bases, leaving 12 bases between them. Germline V gene sequence: CDR1 DFQATT, CDR2 SNEGSKA (reference sequence). The CDR3 has 14 residues. The CDR3 region is CSASPDRNSYEQYF. CDR3 DNA sequence: TGCAGTGCTAGTCCGGACAGAAACTCCTACGAGCAGTACTTC.

The chain combines TRBV7-2 with TRBJ1-2; 10 positions agree with TRBD1. Germline V gene sequence: CDR1 SGHTA, CDR2 FQGNSA. The V segment lost 4 bases and the J segment 7 bases; nucleotides outside the gene matches: 6. CDR3 length equals 14 residues. Written as DNA, the CDR3 is TGTGCCAGCAGCTCCGGGACAGGGGAGGGTGGCTACACCTTC. It translates to CASSSGTGEGGYTF. Supplemented by reference TRBV7-2 and TRBJ1-2, the full variable domain reads GAGVSQSPSNKVTEKGKDVELRCDPISGHTALYWYRQSLGQGLEFLIYFQGNSAPDKSGLPSDRFSAERTGGSVSTLTIQRTQQEDSAVYLCASSSGTGEGGYTFGSGTRLTVV.

This clonotype was observed at least ten times. The CDR3 DNA sequence: TGCAGTGCTCGGGGATTGGGCCGAAGACCCACAGATACGCAGTATTTT. It translates to CSARGLGRRPTDTQYF. This chain connects TRBV20-1 to TRBJ2-3, with a possible D match to TRBD2 (5 bases). The CDR3 spans 16 residues. CDR1 and CDR2 (germline): DFQATT, SNEGSKA (reference sequence). The V end was cut by 5 bases, the J end by 2 bases, with 20 bases between.

In this sample, this clonotype turned up many times. The V gene is TRBV5-1, the J gene TRBJ1-1; weak D call: TRBD1 (6 bases). CDR3 size: 15 residues. CDR1 and CDR2 from the germline V gene are SGHRS and YFSETQ. Trimming shortened V by 0 bases and J by 0 bases, and 9 bases separated the two germline ends. In DNA, the CDR3 is TGCGCCAGCAGCTTGGAATGGGGGCTGAACACTGAAGCTTTCTTT. It yields the protein CASSLEWGLNTEAFF.

This clonotype was detected ten times or more. The chain recombines TRBV11-2 with TRBJ2-7, with D maybe TRBD2 (6 bases). The CDR3 has 18 amino acids. Germline CDR1 is SGHAT and CDR2 is FQNNGV. V lost 0 bases, J lost 5 bases, and 23 bases lay in between. Written as DNA, the CDR3 is TGTGCCAGCAGCTTAGAGGTTGTTGCGAGCGGGTTGTGGGACGAGCAGTACTTC. This codes for CASSLEVVASGLWDEQYF.

The table lists this clonotype with many counts. V and J are TRBV10-3 and TRBJ2-2, with unresolved D. CDR3 length equals 13 residues. The germline V gene encodes CDR1 ENHRY and CDR2 SYGVKD. Trimming took off 11 bases at V and 0 bases at J, with 10 bases between the two ends. The CDR3 loop is CAAGRTNTGELFF. The CDR3 bases are TGTGCCGCAGGACGGACGAACACCGGGGAGCTGTTTTTT.

A word on this clonotype: This sequence may be a read error, since a much larger clone differs from it by one base. J is TRBJ2-7 and V is TRBV20-1; perhaps D is TRBD1 or TRBD2 (5 bases each). The V gene's germline CDR1 is DFQATT and CDR2 SNEGSKA (reference sequence). This CDR3 has 12 amino acids. V was shortened by 3 bases and J by 2 bases, with 8 bases between the two germline ends. Here the CDR3 reads CSASVGAYEQYF. In DNA, the CDR3 is TGCAGTGCTAGTGTGGGGGCCTACGAGCAGTACTTC.

In its sample, this clonotype was seen a few times. The V gene is TRBV30, the J gene TRBJ1-2; possible D gene TRBD1, 6 bases. This CDR3 contains 13 residues. V lost 5 bases to trimming and J lost 1 base, with 11 bases between them. CDR1 is GTSNPN and CDR2 is SVGIG in the germline V gene (reference sequence). CDR3 nucleotides: TGTGCCTGGGGGGAACAGGGTAACTATGGCTACACCTTC. Its protein is CAWGEQGNYGYTF.

This clonotype was recorded many times. The V gene is TRBV5-1, the J gene TRBJ2-1; 9 bases are shared with TRBD2. The germline V gene has CDR1 SGHRS and CDR2 YFSETQ. This CDR3 has 15 residues. The V and J ends lost 4 bases and 6 bases, in that order; junction bases with no gene match: 8. CDR3 coding DNA: TGCGCCAGCAGCAGCGGGACTAGCAGGGGCAATGAGCAGTTCTTC. This sequence encodes CASSSGTSRGNEQFF.

This clonotype showed up many times. CDR3 residues: CASSQAGAYNEQFF. CDR3 DNA: TGCGCCAGCAGCCAAGCAGGGGCTTACAATGAGCAGTTCTTC. The rearrangement uses TRBV4-3 and TRBJ2-1; the D gene is possibly TRBD1 (6 bases). This CDR3 has 14 amino acids. The V and J ends lost 1 base and 4 bases respectively, with 8 bases between them. Germline CDR1 is LGHNA and CDR2 is YSLEER.